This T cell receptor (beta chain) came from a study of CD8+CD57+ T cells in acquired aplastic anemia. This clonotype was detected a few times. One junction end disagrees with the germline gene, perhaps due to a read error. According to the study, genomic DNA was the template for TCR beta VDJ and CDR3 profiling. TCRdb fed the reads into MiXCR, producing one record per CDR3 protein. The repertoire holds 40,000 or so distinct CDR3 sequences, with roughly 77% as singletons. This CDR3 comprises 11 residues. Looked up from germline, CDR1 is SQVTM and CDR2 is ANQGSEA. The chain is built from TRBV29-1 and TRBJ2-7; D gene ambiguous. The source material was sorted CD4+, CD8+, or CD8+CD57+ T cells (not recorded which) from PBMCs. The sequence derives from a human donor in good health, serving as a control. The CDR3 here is CSVPENSNLLF. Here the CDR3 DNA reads TGCAGCGTTCCAGAGAACAGTAATCTTCTCTTC.